This T cell receptor beta chain emerged from a study of T cells in Graves' hyperthyroidism and ophthalmopathy. As regards this clonotype: Its antigen is unknown.

Uncontrolled infection, other autoimmune disease, pregnancy or lactation barred patients from enrollment. What was amplified from RNA transcripts were TCR beta CDR3 regions. In the first-round RT-PCR of the TCR CDR3, the HTBI primer set was used. TCRdb processed the multiplex PCR reads anew with MiXCR; each CDR3 protein has one entry. The data show fewer than 700,000 distinct CDR3 sequences, 15% to 20% seen once. Study-wide findings and caveats: Also found in blood were most expanded thyroid clonotypes above 0.001.

This CDR3 has 14 amino acids. The V end was cut by 6 bases, the J end by 6 bases, with 14 bases between. This chain joins TRBV12-3 or TRBV12-4 and TRBJ2-2; the D is unclear. The sample consisted of blood. This TCR was recovered from a woman in her 30s with Graves' hyperthyroidism. The CDR3 DNA follows: TGTGCCAGCAGCGTATTAGTAGAAGCCGGGGAGCTGTTTTTT. Translating gives CASSVLVEAGELFF.